The rows below give T cell receptor beta chains drawn from one sample of a study of CD8+ T cells in alopecia areata. Profiled with immunoSEQ multiplex PCR; TCRdb holds only in-frame clones, not every one. The table has about 100,000 clones, about 83% seen once. The input for sequencing was CD8+ T cells sorted from blood, taken at week 24, from a patient treated with tofacitinib. The receptors derive from a human donor with alopecia areata. The CDR3 runs from the conserved cysteine through the conserved F or W. The D gene is left open where the match is weak. Not every row has a clone size; where given, it reads once, few, many or a size class.

d_call	j_call	clone_size	v_call	cdr3_nt	cdr3_aa
NA	TRBJ1-6	NA	TRBV25-1	TGTGCCAGCAGTGTCTCAGGGTACTCACCCCTCCACTTT	CASSVSGYSPLHF
TRBD2	TRBJ2-3	NA	TRBV7-8	TGTGCCAGCAGCTTAGTGGCTGGGACTAACATGTGGAATACGCAGTATTTT	CASSLVAGTNMWNTQYF
NA	TRBJ2-2	NA	TRBV5-1	TGCGCCAGCAGCTTGTCGCAAGACCTGAACACCGGGGAGCTGTTTTTT	CASSLSQDLNTGELFF
NA	TRBJ1-6	NA	TRBV19	TGTGCCAGCTCCCTCGAGGGTGTTAATTCACCCCTCCACTTT	CASSLEGVNSPLHF
NA	TRBJ2-7	NA	TRBV4-2	TGTGCCAGCAGCCAAGAAGGGATAGGGACCTACGAGCAGTACTTC	CASSQEGIGTYEQYF
TRBD1	TRBJ1-5	NA	TRBV6-6	TGTGCCAGCAGTTCCGGGACAGGGTTCCCCAATCAGCCCCAGCATTTT	CASSSGTGFPNQPQHF
TRBD2	TRBJ2-3	NA	TRBV7-9	TGTGCCAGCACCGTTGGGAGCGGGGCGCGTGCAGATACGCAGTATTTT	CASTVGSGARADTQYF
TRBD2	TRBJ2-1	NA	TRBV15	TGTGCCACCAGCCCACGGACTAGCGGGGTCGTTCGTCGTCCGGGGAATGAGCAGTTCTTC	CATSPRTSGVVRRPGNEQFF
TRBD2	TRBJ2-3	NA	TRBV4-2	TGTGCCAGCAGCCAAGATCTAGGAGCGGGGGGTTGGACAGATACGCAGTATTTT	CASSQDLGAGGWTDTQYF
NA	TRBJ2-7	NA	TRBV2	TGTGCCAGCAGTGATGGGCAGGGTTACTCCTACGAGCAGTACTTC	CASSDGQGYSYEQYF
NA	TRBJ2-5	NA	TRBV25-1	TGTGCCAGCAGTGAATATAGGGGCGAGACCCAGTACTTC	CASSEYRGETQYF
NA	TRBJ2-7	NA	TRBV6-5	TGTGCCAGCAGTTACGGCGCGGGCTACGAGCAGTACTTC	CASSYGAGYEQYF
NA	TRBJ2-3	NA	TRBV5-4	TGTGCCAGCAGCTTGTGGGGCACAGATGCGCAGTATTTT	CASSLWGTDAQYF
TRBD2	TRBJ2-7	NA	TRBV6-1	TGTGCCAGCAGTGACAGAGCGGGGAGACCCTACGAGCAGTACTTC	CASSDRAGRPYEQYF
TRBD2	TRBJ2-1	NA	TRBV19	TGTGCCAGTAGTATAGCGGGAGGTAATTACAATGAGCAGTTCTTC	CASSIAGGNYNEQFF
NA	TRBJ1-5	NA	TRBV5-1	TGCGCCAGCAGCTCAGGGGAAAGCAATCAGCCCCAGCATTTT	CASSSGESNQPQHF
NA	TRBJ2-5	NA	TRBV7-9	TGTGCCAGCAGCTTAGCGCGGGCAGGGCAAGAGACCCAGTACTTC	CASSLARAGQETQYF
NA	TRBJ2-7	once	TRBV5-1	TGCGCCAGCACAGACGGAGCGGGCGCCTACGAGCAGTACTTC	CASTDGAGAYEQYF
NA	TRBJ2-7	NA	TRBV4-3	TGCGCCAGCAGCCAAGAAGGGGGGATTGACTACGAGCAGTACTTC	CASSQEGGIDYEQYF
NA	TRBJ2-3	NA	TRBV27	TGTGCCAGCAGTTTCCCAGATACGCAGTATTTT	CASSFPDTQYF
NA	TRBJ1-3	NA	TRBV5-4	TGTGCCAGCAGCTTGGAAAGGGCTGGAAACACCATATATTTT	CASSLERAGNTIYF
TRBD2	TRBJ2-5	NA	TRBV4-2	TGTGCCAGCAGCCAACTCGGACTAGAAGAGACCCAGTACTTC	CASSQLGLEETQYF
NA	TRBJ2-1	NA	TRBV7-8	TGTGCCAGCAGCTTGGGGGTGGACAGAACCTACAATGAGCAGTTCTTC	CASSLGVDRTYNEQFF
NA	TRBJ1-1	NA	TRBV10-3	TGTGCCATCAGTGGGGCGACAGACCAAATGAACACTGAAGCTTTCTTT	CAISGATDQMNTEAFF